This T cell receptor (beta chain) was profiled in a study of T cells in Graves' hyperthyroidism and ophthalmopathy. Broader study findings: With a median lead of about 6.9 months before onset, the model predicted ophthalmopathy.

Hyperthyroidism had been newly diagnosed in patients aged 18 to 65, and its duration was under 2 months. Not enrolled were patients with uncontrolled infection, other autoimmune disease, pregnancy or lactation. Clinicians diagnosed patients from clinical symptoms, serum thyroxine and TRAb, thyroid ultrasound and orbital computed tomography. TCR beta CDR3 regions were amplified from RNA. First-round RT-PCR targeting the TCR CDR3 was performed with the HTBI primer set. MiXCR, run by TCRdb on the multiplex PCR reads, gives a single entry per CDR3 protein. The sample lists approximately 560,000 distinct CDR3 sequences, more than 15% seen once, with 7.3% in the top ten. Germline V gene lookup returns CDR1 SQVTM and CDR2 ANQGSEA. V lost 7 bases to trimming and J lost 8 bases; unmatched junction nucleotides: 6. This CDR3 contains 12 residues. In this sample, this clonotype turned up a few times. What it binds is not known.

The chain couples TRBV29-1 to TRBJ1-2; 11 bases are a match to TRBD1. The TCR comes from a woman aged 25 to 39 with Graves' hyperthyroidism. Sequencing was done on a sample of blood. CDR3 DNA sequence: TGCAGCGCCTTGGACAGGGGGCAGGGCTACACCTTC. This sequence encodes CSALDRGQGYTF.